This record concerns one TCR beta chain sequence. This record comes from a study of blood T cell repertoires in COVID-19. TCRdb's copy holds only in-frame clones and misses some; the assay was immunoSEQ multiplex PCR. This sample has over 120,000 clones, with 80% to 90% found just once. Germline lookup yields CDR1 SGHTA and CDR2 FQGNSA. The CDR3 loop spans 15 amino acids. V was trimmed by 5 bases and J by 3 bases, leaving 17 bases between them. The V and J genes are TRBV7-2 and TRBJ2-7, with a weak D call TRBD2 (6 bases). Sequences were obtained from peripheral blood. The origin of this receptor is a man in his fifties who had recovered from COVID-19. For the CDR3, the DNA is TGTGCCAGCAGCCCCGGGGGTGACGGGTTCTACGAGCAGTACTTC. This gives the protein CASSPGGDGFYEQYF.